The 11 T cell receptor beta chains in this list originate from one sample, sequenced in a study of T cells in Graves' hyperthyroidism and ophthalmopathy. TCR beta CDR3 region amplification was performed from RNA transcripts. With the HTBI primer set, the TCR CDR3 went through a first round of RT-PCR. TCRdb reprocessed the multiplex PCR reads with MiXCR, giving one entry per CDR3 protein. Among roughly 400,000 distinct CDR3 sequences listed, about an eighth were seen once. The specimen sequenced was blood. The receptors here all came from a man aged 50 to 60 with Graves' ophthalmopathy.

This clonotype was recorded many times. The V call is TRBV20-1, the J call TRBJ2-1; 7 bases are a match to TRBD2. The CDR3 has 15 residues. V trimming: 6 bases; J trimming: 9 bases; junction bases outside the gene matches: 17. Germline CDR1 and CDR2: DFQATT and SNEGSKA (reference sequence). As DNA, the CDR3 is TGCAGTGCCGCCCTTCCTAGCGGAACACGGGGTGAGCAGTTCTTC. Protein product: CSAALPSGTRGEQFF.

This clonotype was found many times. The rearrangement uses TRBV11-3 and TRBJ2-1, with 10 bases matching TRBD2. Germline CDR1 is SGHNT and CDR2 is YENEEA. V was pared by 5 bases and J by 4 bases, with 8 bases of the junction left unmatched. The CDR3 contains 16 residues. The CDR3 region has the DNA TGTGCCAGCAGCCCGAGCGGGAGGGCAGGTTACAATGAGCAGTTCTTC. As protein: CASSPSGRAGYNEQFF.

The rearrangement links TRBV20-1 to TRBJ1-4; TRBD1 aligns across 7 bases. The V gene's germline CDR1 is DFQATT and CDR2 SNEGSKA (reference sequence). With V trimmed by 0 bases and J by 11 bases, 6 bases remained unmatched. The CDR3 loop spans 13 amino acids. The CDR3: CSAREQGLGKLFF. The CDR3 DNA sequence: TGCAGTGCTAGAGAACAGGGGTTGGGGAAACTGTTTTTT.

CDR3 in DNA: TGTGCCAGCAGGGGACTAGCGGGAGCTCGTTGGAATGAGCAGTTCTTC. Protein: CASRGLAGARWNEQFF. The chain couples TRBV11-2 to TRBJ2-1, with TRBD2 identical over 14 bases. V lost 6 bases, J lost 7 bases, and 8 bases stayed unmatched. CDR3 size: 16 residues. Germline CDR1 reads SGHAT; CDR2 reads FQNNGV.

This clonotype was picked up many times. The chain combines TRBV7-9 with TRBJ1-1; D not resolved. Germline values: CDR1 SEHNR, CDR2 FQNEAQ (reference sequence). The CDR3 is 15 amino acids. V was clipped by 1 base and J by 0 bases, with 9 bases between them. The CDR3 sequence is CASSLDGPMNTEAFF. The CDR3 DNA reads TGTGCCAGCAGCTTAGACGGCCCCATGAACACTGAAGCTTTCTTT.

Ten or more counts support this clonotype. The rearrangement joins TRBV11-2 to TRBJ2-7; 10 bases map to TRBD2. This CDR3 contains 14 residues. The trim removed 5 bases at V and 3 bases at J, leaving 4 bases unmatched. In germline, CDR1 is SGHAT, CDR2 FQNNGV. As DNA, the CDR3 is TGTGCCAGCAGCGTAGCGGGAGGTCTCTACGAGCAGTACTTC. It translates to CASSVAGGLYEQYF. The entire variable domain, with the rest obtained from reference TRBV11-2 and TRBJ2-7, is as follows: EAGVAQSPRYKIIEKRQSVAFWCNPISGHATLYWYQQILGQGPKLLIQFQNNGVVDDSQLPKDRFSAERLKGVDSTLKIQPAKLEDSAVYLCASSVAGGLYEQYFGPGTRLTVT.

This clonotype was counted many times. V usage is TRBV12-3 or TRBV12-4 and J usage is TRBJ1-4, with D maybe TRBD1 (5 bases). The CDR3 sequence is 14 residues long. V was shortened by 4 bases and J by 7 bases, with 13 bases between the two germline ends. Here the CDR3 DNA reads TGTGCCAGCAGTTCACAGGAGGCGGGTGAAAAACTGTTTTTT. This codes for CASSSQEAGEKLFF.

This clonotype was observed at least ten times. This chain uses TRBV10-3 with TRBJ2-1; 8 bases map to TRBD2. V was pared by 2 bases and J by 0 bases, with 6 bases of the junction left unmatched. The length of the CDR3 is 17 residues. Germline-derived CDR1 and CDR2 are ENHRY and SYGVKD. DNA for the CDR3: TGTGCCATCAGTGAGCCCCCGGGACTAGGCTCCTACAATGAGCAGTTCTTC. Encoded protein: CAISEPPGLGSYNEQFF.

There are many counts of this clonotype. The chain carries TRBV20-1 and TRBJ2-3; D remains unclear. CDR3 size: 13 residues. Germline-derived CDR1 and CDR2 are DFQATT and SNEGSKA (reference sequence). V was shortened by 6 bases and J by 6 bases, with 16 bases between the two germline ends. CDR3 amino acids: CSAPVPGVDTQYF. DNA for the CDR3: TGCAGTGCCCCGGTACCTGGAGTCGATACGCAGTATTTT.

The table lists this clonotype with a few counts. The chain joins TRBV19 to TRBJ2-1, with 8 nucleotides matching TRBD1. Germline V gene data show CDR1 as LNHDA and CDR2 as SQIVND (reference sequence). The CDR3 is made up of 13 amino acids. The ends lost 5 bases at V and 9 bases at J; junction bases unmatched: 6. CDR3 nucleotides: TGTGCCAGTAGTCCGCAGGGGGCTGGTGAGCAGTTCTTC. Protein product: CASSPQGAGEQFF. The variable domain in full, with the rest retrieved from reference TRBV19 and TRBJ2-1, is DGGITQSPKYLFRKEGQNVTLSCEQNLNHDAMYWYRQDPGQGLRLIYYSQIVNDFQKGDIAEGYSVSREKKESFPLTVTSAQKNPTAFYLCASSPQGAGEQFFGPGTRLTVL.

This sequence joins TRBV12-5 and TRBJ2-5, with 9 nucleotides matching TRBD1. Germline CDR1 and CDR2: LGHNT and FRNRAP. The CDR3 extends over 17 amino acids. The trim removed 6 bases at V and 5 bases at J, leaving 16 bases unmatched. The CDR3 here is CASGAGTGNHAGETQYF. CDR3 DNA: TGTGCTAGTGGGGCTGGGACAGGGAATCACGCAGGGGAGACCCAGTACTTC.